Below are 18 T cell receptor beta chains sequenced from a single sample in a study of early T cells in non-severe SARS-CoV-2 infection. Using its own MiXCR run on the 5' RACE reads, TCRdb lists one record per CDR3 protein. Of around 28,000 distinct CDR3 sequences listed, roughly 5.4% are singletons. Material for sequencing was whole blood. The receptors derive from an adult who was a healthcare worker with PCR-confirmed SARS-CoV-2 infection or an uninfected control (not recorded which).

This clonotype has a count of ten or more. The CDR3, as DNA: TGTGCCAGCAGTGACTCGTTTAGGGGGCCAAAGTATGGCTACACCTTC. Protein product: CASSDSFRGPKYGYTF. The rearrangement joins TRBV6-4 to TRBJ1-2; 7 bases map to TRBD1. The V gene end was trimmed by 0 bases and the J gene end by 5 bases; junction bases not matched to a gene: 9. The CDR3 length is 16 residues. Germline V lookup: CDR1 MRHNA, CDR2 SNTAGT.

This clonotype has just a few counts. The CDR3, as DNA: TGTGCCTGGAGCGGGGACAGGGCGAGAGAAAAACTGTTTTTT. The encoded protein is CAWSGDRAREKLFF. The rearrangement links TRBV30 to TRBJ1-4, with 9 bases matching TRBD1. The CDR3 sequence is 14 residues long. V dropped 3 bases and J dropped 8; count of bases not matched to a gene: 7. Per germline, CDR1 GTSNPN and CDR2 SVGIG (reference sequence).

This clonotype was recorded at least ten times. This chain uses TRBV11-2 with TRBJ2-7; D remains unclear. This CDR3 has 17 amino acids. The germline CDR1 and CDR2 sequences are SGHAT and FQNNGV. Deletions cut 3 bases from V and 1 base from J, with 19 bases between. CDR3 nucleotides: TGTGCCAGCAGCTTCCCTCCTCTCCGGGTACCTTCCTACGAGCAGTACTTC. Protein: CASSFPPLRVPSYEQYF. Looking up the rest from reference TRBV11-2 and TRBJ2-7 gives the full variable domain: EAGVAQSPRYKIIEKRQSVAFWCNPISGHATLYWYQQILGQGPKLLIQFQNNGVVDDSQLPKDRFSAERLKGVDSTLKIQPAKLEDSAVYLCASSFPPLRVPSYEQYFGPGTRLTVT.

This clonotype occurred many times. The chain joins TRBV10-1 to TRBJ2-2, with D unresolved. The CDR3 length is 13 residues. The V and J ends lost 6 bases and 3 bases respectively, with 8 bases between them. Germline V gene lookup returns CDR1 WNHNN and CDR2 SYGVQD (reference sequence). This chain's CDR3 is CASRRTYTGELFF. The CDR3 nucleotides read TGCGCCAGCAGGAGAACCTACACCGGGGAGCTGTTTTTT.

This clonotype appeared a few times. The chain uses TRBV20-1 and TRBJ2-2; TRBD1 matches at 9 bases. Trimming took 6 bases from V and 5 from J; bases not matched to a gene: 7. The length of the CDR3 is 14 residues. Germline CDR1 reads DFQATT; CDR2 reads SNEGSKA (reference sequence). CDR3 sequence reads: CSAQPGQGTGELFF. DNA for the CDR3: TGCAGTGCCCAACCGGGACAGGGAACCGGGGAGCTGTTTTTT.

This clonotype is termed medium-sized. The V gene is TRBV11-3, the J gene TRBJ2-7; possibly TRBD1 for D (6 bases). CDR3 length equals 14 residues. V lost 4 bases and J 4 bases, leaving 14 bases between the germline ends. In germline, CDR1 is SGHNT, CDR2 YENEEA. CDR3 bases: TGTGCCAGCAGCTATACAGGTGGGACATACGAGCAGTACTTC. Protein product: CASSYTGGTYEQYF.

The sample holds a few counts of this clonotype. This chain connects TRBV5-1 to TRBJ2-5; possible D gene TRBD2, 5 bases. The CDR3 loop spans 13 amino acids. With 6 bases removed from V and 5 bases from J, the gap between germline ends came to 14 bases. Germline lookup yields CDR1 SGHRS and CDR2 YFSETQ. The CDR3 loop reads CASTFEGGETQYF. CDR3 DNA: TGCGCCAGCACCTTTGAGGGTGGTGAGACCCAGTACTTC.

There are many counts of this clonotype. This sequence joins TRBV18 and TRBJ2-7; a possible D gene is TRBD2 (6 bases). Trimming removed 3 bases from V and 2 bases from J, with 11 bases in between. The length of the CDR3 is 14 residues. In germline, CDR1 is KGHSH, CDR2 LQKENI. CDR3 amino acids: CASSPGTATYEQYF. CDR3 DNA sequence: TGTGCCAGCTCACCCGGGACTGCAACCTACGAGCAGTACTTC.

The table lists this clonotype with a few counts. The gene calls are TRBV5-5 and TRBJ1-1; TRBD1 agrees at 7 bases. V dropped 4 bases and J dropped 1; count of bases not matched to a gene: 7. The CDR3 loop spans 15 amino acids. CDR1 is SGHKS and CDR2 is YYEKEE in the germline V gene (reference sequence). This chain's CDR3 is CASSPQQGKNTEAFF. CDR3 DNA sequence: TGTGCCAGCAGCCCCCAACAGGGGAAGAACACTGAAGCTTTCTTT.

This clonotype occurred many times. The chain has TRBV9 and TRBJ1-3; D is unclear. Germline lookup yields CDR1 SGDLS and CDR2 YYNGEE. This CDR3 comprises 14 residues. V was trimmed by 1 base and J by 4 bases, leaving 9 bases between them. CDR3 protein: CASSVPGTGNTIYF. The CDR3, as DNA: TGTGCCAGCAGCGTACCGGGCACCGGAAACACCATATATTTT.

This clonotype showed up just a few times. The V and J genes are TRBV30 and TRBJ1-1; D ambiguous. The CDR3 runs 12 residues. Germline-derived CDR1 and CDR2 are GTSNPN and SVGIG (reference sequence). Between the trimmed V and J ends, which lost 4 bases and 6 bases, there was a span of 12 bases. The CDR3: CAWKRDWSEAFF. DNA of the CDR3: TGTGCCTGGAAGCGGGATTGGTCTGAAGCTTTCTTT.

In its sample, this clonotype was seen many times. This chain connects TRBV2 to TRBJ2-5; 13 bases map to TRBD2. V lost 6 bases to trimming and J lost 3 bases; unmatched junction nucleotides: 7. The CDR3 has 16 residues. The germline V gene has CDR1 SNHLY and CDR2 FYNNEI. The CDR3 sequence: CASRRTSGRGEETQYF. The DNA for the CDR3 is TGTGCCAGCAGGAGGACTAGCGGGAGAGGAGAAGAGACCCAGTACTTC.

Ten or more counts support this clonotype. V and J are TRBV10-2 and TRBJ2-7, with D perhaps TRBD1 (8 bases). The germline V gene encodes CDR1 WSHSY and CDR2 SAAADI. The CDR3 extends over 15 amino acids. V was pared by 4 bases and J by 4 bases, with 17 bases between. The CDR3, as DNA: TGCGCCAGCAGTGCCCCGGACAGGGAGGGTTACGAGCAGTACTTC. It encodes CASSAPDREGYEQYF.

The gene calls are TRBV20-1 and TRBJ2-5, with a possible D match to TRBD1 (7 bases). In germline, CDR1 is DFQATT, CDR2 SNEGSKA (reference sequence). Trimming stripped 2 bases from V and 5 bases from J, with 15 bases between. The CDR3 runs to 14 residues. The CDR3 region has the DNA TGCAGTGCTAGACCTCAGGGGGGTGTGGAGACCCAGTACTTC. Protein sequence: CSARPQGGVETQYF.

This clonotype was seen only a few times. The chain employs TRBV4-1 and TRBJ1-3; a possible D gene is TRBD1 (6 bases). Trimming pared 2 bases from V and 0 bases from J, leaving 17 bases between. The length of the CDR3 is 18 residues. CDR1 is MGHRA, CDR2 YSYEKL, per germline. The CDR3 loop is CASSQPHSRDNSGNTIYF. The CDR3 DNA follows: TGCGCCAGCAGCCAACCTCACTCCCGGGACAACTCTGGAAACACCATATATTTT.

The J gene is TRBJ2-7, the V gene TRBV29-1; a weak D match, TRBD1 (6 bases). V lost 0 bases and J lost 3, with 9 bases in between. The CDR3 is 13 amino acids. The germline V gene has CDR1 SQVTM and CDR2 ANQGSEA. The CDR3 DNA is TGCAGCGTTGAAGACCCGGGACACTACGAGCAGTACTTC. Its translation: CSVEDPGHYEQYF.

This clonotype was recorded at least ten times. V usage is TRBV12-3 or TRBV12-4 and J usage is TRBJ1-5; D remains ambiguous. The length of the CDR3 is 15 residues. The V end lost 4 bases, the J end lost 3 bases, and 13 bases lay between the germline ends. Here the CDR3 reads CASSSSGKYNQPQHF. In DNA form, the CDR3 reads TGTGCCAGCAGTTCATCCGGGAAATACAATCAGCCCCAGCATTTT.

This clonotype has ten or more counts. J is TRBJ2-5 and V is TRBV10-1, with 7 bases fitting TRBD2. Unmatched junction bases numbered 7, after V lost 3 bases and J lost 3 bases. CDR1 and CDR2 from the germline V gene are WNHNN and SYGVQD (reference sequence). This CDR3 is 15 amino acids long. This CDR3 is CASSDSLAGEETQYF. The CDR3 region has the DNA TGCGCCAGCAGTGACTCACTTGCGGGGGAAGAGACCCAGTACTTC.